This T cell receptor (beta chain) was identified in a study of blood T cell repertoires in COVID-19. Here immunoSEQ multiplex PCR was the method, and the copy in TCRdb shows in-frame clones only, minus some. The table has about 120,000 clones, approximately 80% seen once. The J segment lost 6 bases and the V segment lost 1 base, leaving 3 bases of the junction unmatched. The CDR3 runs 13 residues. This TCR derives from a human donor in a cohort sampled during active COVID-19. The sequencing sample was made of peripheral blood. The J gene is TRBJ2-7, the V gene TRBV12-3 or TRBV12-4, with 7 bases lining up with TRBD2. CDR3 region: CASSLGLAVEQYF. For the CDR3, the DNA is TGTGCCAGCAGTTTAGGGCTAGCGGTCGAGCAGTACTTC.